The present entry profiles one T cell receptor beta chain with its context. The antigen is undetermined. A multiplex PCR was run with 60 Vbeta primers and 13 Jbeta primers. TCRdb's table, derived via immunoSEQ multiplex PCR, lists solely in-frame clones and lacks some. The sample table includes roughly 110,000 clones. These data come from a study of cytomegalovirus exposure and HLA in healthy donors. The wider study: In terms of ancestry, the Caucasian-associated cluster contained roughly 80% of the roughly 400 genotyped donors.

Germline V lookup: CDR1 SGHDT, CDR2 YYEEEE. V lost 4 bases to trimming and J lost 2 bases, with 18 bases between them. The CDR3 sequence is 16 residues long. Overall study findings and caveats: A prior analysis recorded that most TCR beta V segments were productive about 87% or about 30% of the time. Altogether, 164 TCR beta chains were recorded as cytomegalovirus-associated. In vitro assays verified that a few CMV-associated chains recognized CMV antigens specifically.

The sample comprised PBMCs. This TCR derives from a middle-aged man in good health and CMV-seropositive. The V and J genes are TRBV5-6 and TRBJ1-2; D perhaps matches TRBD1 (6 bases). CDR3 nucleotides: TGTGCCAGCAGCACCCCAGGGGCAGGGCGCAACTATGGCTACACCTTC. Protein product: CASSTPGAGRNYGYTF.